What follows are 21 T cell receptor beta chains derived from one specimen sequenced in a study of technical replicates of blood from a few donors. Sequencing was performed with immunoSEQ multiplex PCR; in TCRdb, only in-frame clones are kept and a portion is missing. Of around 92,000 clones in the sample, 95% were seen once. The sample was T cells isolated from PBMCs. Receptors originate from a human donor in good health.

The chain combines TRBV11-2 with TRBJ2-1, with 10 bases fitting TRBD1. The CDR3 is 16 residues long. The V gene's germline CDR1 is SGHAT and CDR2 FQNNGV. J lost 0 bases, V lost 4 bases, and 3 bases had no gene match. For the CDR3, the DNA is TGTGCCAGCAGCTCCCGGACAGGGGGCTCCTACAATGAGCAGTTCTTC. It yields the protein CASSSRTGGSYNEQFF.

The chain carries TRBV7-7 and TRBJ2-3; possible D gene TRBD2, 5 bases. Trimming left V 5 bases short and J 1 base short, with 16 bases between. CDR1 is SSHAT, CDR2 FNYEAQ, per germline (reference sequence). CDR3 length: 16 amino acids. The CDR3 protein is CASSPGKAGGTDTQYF. The CDR3 bases are TGTGCCAGCAGCCCCGGGAAAGCTGGGGGCACAGATACGCAGTATTTT.

The CDR3 sequence is CATGEGYGYDEQFF. Here the CDR3 DNA reads TGTGCCACTGGTGAGGGATATGGATACGATGAGCAGTTCTTC. V usage is TRBV6-4 and J usage is TRBJ2-1, with TRBD2 as a possible D gene (5 bases). CDR1 MRHNA and CDR2 SNTAGT come from the germline V gene. This CDR3 contains 14 residues. V was pared by 10 bases and J by 8 bases, with 21 bases between.

The V and J genes are TRBV4-1 and TRBJ2-1; 7 bases align to TRBD2. CDR3 size: 15 residues. Germline V gene sequence: CDR1 MGHRA, CDR2 YSYEKL. Trimming at V came to 0 bases and at J to 7 bases, leaving 6 bases not matched to a gene. The chain's CDR3 is CASSQDRGSRNEQFF. DNA for the CDR3: TGCGCCAGCAGCCAAGATCGCGGGAGTAGGAATGAGCAGTTCTTC.

The V and J genes are TRBV6-6 and TRBJ1-2, with TRBD1 identical over 8 bases. CDR3 length equals 14 residues. Germline V lookup: CDR1 MNHNY, CDR2 SVGAGI (reference sequence). V lost 6 bases, J lost 5 bases, and 8 bases stayed unmatched. The CDR3 region has the DNA TGTGCCAGCAGCAGCCTGACAGGGGCGTATGGCTACACCTTC. Its translation: CASSSLTGAYGYTF.

This chain uses TRBV10-1 with TRBJ2-2; the D gene is possibly TRBD2 (6 bases). V lost 5 bases and J lost 0, with 10 bases in between. The CDR3 totals 15 residues. Germline assignment: CDR1 WNHNN and CDR2 SYGVQD (reference sequence). The DNA of the CDR3 is TGCGCCAGCAGTTCGGGACTTACGAACACCGGGGAGCTGTTTTTT. This encodes CASSSGLTNTGELFF.

The V call is TRBV5-8, the J call TRBJ2-7, with D tentatively TRBD2 (5 bases). The CDR3 runs to 14 residues. Germline CDR1 SGHTS, CDR2 YDEGEE. V gave up 0 bases and J gave up 3 bases, with 10 bases separating them. The CDR3 region is CASSLAGFDYEQYF. The CDR3 region has the DNA TGTGCCAGCAGCTTGGCGGGATTCGACTACGAGCAGTACTTC.

This chain connects TRBV9 to TRBJ1-1; TRBD1 matches 7 bases. Germline values: CDR1 SGDLS, CDR2 YYNGEE. Trimming took 0 bases from V and 7 from J; bases not matched to a gene: 3. CDR3 size: 13 residues. DNA for the CDR3: TGTGCCAGCAGCGTAGGGAACAGGGGTGAAGCTTTCTTT. Translation gives CASSVGNRGEAFF.

V and J are TRBV15 and TRBJ2-7, with 9 bases identical to TRBD1. CDR1 is LNHNV and CDR2 is YYDKDF in the germline V gene (reference sequence). V shed 11 bases and J 2 bases; nucleotides not matched to a gene: 10. CDR3 length equals 14 residues. Here the CDR3 reads CASRGQGLTYEQYF. CDR3 DNA sequence: TGTGCCTCGAGGGGACAGGGCCTGACCTACGAGCAGTACTTC.

The rearrangement links TRBV5-1 to TRBJ2-7; TRBD2 might be the D (5 bases). The germline V and J ends were trimmed by 5 bases and 6 bases, with 12 bases remaining between them. The CDR3 is 12 amino acids. Germline lookup yields CDR1 SGHRS and CDR2 YFSETQ. This CDR3 reads CASRRPSGEQYF. DNA of the CDR3: TGCGCCAGCAGACGGCCAAGCGGCGAGCAGTACTTC. The full variable domain, rest sourced from reference TRBV5-1 and TRBJ2-7, is KAGVTQTPRYLIKTRGQQVTLSCSPISGHRSVSWYQQTPGQGLQFLFEYFSETQRNKGNFPGRFSGRQFSNSRSEMNVSTLELGDSALYLCASRRPSGEQYFGPGTRLTVT.

This clone showed up just once. J is TRBJ2-7 and V is TRBV7-8; D uncertain. The CDR3 runs to 11 residues. The V end lost 1 base, the J end lost 11 bases, and 9 bases lay between the germline ends. Per the germline V gene, CDR1 is SGHVS and CDR2 is FQNEAQ. CDR3 residues: CASSLGATEYF. For the CDR3, the DNA is TGTGCCAGCAGCTTAGGGGCAACGGAGTACTTC.

The chain is built from TRBV28 and TRBJ2-5, with 10 positions matching TRBD1. This CDR3 spans 18 amino acids. Germline values: CDR1 MDHEN, CDR2 SYDVKM. V lost 0 bases and J lost 4; bases outside the gene matches: 11. CDR3 DNA sequence: TGTGCCAGCAGTTTATGGGACAGGGGGGAGGATGGGGCAGAGACCCAGTACTTC. Amino acids: CASSLWDRGEDGAETQYF.

The chain joins TRBV5-1 to TRBJ2-1; TRBD1 matches at 9 bases. With V trimmed by 5 bases and J by 3 bases, 9 bases remained unmatched. In germline, CDR1 is SGHRS, CDR2 YFSETQ. There are 16 residues in the CDR3. The CDR3 region has the DNA TGCGCCAGCAGGGCCTTCGGGACAGGGAGCTACAATGAGCAGTTCTTC. It encodes CASRAFGTGSYNEQFF.

The gene calls are TRBV25-1 and TRBJ2-7; D is possibly TRBD1 (5 bases). The V and J ends lost 5 bases and 2 bases respectively, with 13 bases between them. Germline CDR1 is MGHDK and CDR2 is SYGVNS. This CDR3 comprises 14 residues. CDR3 residues: CASSRRGPPYEQYF. DNA for the CDR3: TGTGCCAGCAGTCGTAGGGGTCCCCCCTACGAGCAGTACTTC.

The chain has TRBV19 and TRBJ2-1, with TRBD1 identical over 7 bases. J lost 3 bases, V lost 5 bases, and 13 bases had no gene match. Germline V gene data show CDR1 as LNHDA and CDR2 as SQIVND (reference sequence). This CDR3 spans 17 amino acids. The CDR3 coding sequence is TGTGCCAGTAGTCTCCCCCCCGGGACAGCCCACTACAATGAGCAGTTCTTC. Translating gives CASSLPPGTAHYNEQFF. Looking up the rest from reference TRBV19 and TRBJ2-1 gives the full variable domain: DGGITQSPKYLFRKEGQNVTLSCEQNLNHDAMYWYRQDPGQGLRLIYYSQIVNDFQKGDIAEGYSVSREKKESFPLTVTSAQKNPTAFYLCASSLPPGTAHYNEQFFGPGTRLTVL.

The chain links TRBV6-1 to TRBJ1-2; TRBD1 might be the D (5 bases). The ends were cut back, 1 base at V and 4 bases at J, with 10 bases in the middle. Germline-derived CDR1 and CDR2 are MNHNS and SASEGT. The CDR3 length is 14 residues. This CDR3 reads CASSEEGIGYGYTF. The CDR3 nucleotides are TGTGCCAGCAGTGAAGAGGGGATAGGCTATGGCTACACCTTC.

The chain combines TRBV4-1 with TRBJ2-1; D might be TRBD1 (5 bases). The V gene lost 1 base and the J gene lost 0 bases, with 19 bases spanning the gap. Germline loops: CDR1 MGHRA, CDR2 YSYEKL. The CDR3 extends over 19 amino acids. The CDR3 region is CASSQAQGSPPSSYNEQFF. In DNA, the CDR3 is TGCGCCAGCAGCCAAGCCCAGGGCTCGCCTCCAAGCTCCTACAATGAGCAGTTCTTC.

The chain has TRBV6-1 and TRBJ1-5; TRBD1 might be the D (6 bases). This CDR3 is built from 17 residues. Germline CDR1 reads MNHNS; CDR2 reads SASEGT. Trimming shortened V by 2 bases and J by 0 bases, and 14 bases separated the two germline ends. Here the CDR3 DNA reads TGTGCCAGCAGTGAAAACCCCGGGACATCTAGCAATCAGCCCCAGCATTTT. Protein product: CASSENPGTSSNQPQHF.

The V gene is TRBV28, the J gene TRBJ1-2; 7 bases align to TRBD1. Germline V gives CDR1 MDHEN, CDR2 SYDVKM. The length of the CDR3 is 14 residues. The trim removed 8 bases at V and 9 bases at J, leaving 15 bases unmatched. DNA for the CDR3: TGTGCCAGCTCCCTTAACCTGGACAGGAAGAGCTACACCTTC. The encoded protein is CASSLNLDRKSYTF.

This clone was seen only a few times. Other nucleotide sequences from this sample produce the same CDR3. The CDR3 coding sequence is TGTGCCAGCAGCGTAGTTCAGAACACTGAAGCTTTCTTT. It is translated as CASSVVQNTEAFF. The chain joins TRBV9 to TRBJ1-1; the D is unclear. The CDR3 consists of 13 residues. V gave up 0 bases and J gave up 1 base, with 4 bases separating them. From germline, CDR1 is SGDLS and CDR2 YYNGEE. The variable domain in full, completed from reference TRBV9 and TRBJ1-1, reads DSGVTQTPKHLITATGQRVTLRCSPRSGDLSVYWYQQSLDQGLQFLIQYYNGEERAKGNILERFSAQQFPDLHSELNLSSLELGDSALYFCASSVVQNTEAFFGQGTRLTVV.

The J gene is TRBJ2-5, the V gene TRBV2; 8 bases agree with TRBD1. The J call may be incorrect, as the DNA end agrees better with TRBJ2-7. The CDR3 contains 13 residues. Germline V gene data show CDR1 as SNHLY and CDR2 as FYNNEI. The chain's CDR3 is CASRPGQEYEQYF. CDR3 sequence (DNA): TGTGCCAGCAGACCGGGACAGGAATACGAGCAGTACTTC.